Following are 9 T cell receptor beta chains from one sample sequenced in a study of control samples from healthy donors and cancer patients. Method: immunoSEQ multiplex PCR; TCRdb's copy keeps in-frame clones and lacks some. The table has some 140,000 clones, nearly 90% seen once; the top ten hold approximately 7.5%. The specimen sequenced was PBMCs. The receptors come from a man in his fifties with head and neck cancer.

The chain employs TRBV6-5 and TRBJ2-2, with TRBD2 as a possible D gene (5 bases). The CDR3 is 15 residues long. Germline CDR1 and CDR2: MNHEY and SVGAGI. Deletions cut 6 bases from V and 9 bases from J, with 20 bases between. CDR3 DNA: TGTGCCAGCAGACCAACAGCCTTTGGGGAGAGGGAGCTGTTTTTT. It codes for CASRPTAFGERELFF.

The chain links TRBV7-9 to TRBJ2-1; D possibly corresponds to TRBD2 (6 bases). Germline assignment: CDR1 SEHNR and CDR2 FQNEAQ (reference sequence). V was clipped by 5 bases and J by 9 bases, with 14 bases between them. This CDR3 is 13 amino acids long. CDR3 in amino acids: CASSLAGRAEQFF. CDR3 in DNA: TGTGCCAGCAGCCTGGCGGGGCGTGCTGAGCAGTTCTTC.

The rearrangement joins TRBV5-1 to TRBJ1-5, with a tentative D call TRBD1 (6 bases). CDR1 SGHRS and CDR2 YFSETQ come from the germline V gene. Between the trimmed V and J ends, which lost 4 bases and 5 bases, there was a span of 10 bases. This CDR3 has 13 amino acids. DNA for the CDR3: TGCGCCAGCAGCCTCCGACAGGATCAGCCCCAGCATTTT. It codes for CASSLRQDQPQHF.

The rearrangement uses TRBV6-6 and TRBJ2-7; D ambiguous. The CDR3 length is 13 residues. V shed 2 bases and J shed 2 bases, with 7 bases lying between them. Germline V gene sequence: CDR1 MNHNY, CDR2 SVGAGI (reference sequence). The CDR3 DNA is TGTGCCAGCAGTTACCCGCCGACCTACGAGCAGTACTTC. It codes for CASSYPPTYEQYF.

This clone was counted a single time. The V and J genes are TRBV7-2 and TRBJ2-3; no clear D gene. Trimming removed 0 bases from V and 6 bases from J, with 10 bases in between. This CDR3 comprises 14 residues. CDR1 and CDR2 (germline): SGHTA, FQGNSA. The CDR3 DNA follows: TGTGCCAGCAGCTTAGCGAGGCGAGTCGATACGCAGTATTTT. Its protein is CASSLARRVDTQYF.

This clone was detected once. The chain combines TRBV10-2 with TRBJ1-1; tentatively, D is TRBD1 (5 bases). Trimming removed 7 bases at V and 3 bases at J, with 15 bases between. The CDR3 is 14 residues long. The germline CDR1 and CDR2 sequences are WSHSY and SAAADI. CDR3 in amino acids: CASTFDSSYTEAFF. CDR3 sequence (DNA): TGCGCCAGCACCTTCGACAGCTCTTACACTGAAGCTTTCTTT.

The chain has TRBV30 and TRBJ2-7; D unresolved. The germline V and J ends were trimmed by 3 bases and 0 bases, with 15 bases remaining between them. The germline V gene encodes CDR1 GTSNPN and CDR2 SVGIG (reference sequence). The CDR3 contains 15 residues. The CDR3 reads CAWSASYADSYEQYF. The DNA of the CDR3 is TGTGCCTGGAGCGCTTCATACGCTGACTCCTACGAGCAGTACTTC. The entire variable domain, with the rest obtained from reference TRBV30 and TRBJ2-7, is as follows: SQTIHQWPATLVQPVGSPLSLECTVEGTSNPNLYWYRQAAGRGLQLLFYSVGIGQISSEVPQNLSASRPQDRQFILSSKKLLLSDSGFYLCAWSASYADSYEQYFGPGTRLTVT.

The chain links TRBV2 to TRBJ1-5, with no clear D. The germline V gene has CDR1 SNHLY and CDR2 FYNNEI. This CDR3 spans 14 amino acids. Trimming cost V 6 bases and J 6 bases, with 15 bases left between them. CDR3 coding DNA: TGTGCCAGCAGGAAGGACGGGTTTAGTCAGCCCCAGCATTTT. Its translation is CASRKDGFSQPQHF.

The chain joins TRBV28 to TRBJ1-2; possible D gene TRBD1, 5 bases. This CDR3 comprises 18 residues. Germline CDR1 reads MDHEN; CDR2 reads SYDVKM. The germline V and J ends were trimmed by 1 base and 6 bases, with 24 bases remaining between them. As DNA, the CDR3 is TGTGCCAGCAGTTTATTGGGTATCGCCCAGGGCCGAGAGGATGGCTACACCTTC. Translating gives CASSLLGIAQGREDGYTF.